A single T cell receptor beta chain is shown here with its context. This receptor's antigen is unknown. No qualities accompany the bases; no much larger clone lies one base away. Libraries were constructed by 5' RACE. Sequencing instrument: Illumina HiSeq 2000. Template switching introduced a universal primer binding site; the final cDNA contained a unique molecular identifier, enabling accurate counting of TCR cDNA molecules. First-strand cDNA for TCR alpha and beta chains was synthesized from specific primers in the conserved constant-segment region. To control for contamination, each cDNA library was double barcoded with a SMART-Mk sample barcode plus Illumina barcodes. TruSeq adapter sequences, together with Illumina sample barcodes, were added in two successive PCR steps. TCR alpha and beta cDNA libraries were sequenced on the Illumina HiSeq platform with custom primers. The authors' pipeline ran thus. Raw reads were processed with MiGEC to extract unique molecular identifiers, and MiXCR was used to determine CDR3 positions. For each individual, recombination models were inferred using an EM algorithm with the repgenHMM and IGoR tools. The analysis of shared clonotypes was done with the tcR package in R, with sharing normalized by the product of cloneset sizes. To study raw recombination free of thymic and clonal selection effects, out-of-frame nonproductive sequences were analyzed. TCRdb trimmed the raw reads at Q25, called clones with MiXCR and kept productive beta chains. Each entry is one CDR3 protein sequence, shown with its most common DNA and genes. What appears here as the V and J calls and clone size reflects TCRdb's work, not the paper's. Across this sample there are roughly 690,000 distinct CDR3 sequences, with less than 7% seen only once. Jointly, the top ten make up around 2% of the sample.

CDR1 and CDR2 (MDHEN, SYDVKM) derive from the germline V gene. Trimming at the junction amounts to 3 bases on V and 2 bases on J, and the germline ends lie 11 bases apart. Taken from cysteine to phenylalanine, the CDR3 has 14 residues. Only the CDR3 DNA stays, 42 bases, in frame from base 1. The data originate from a study of identical twins (dated by TCRdb to about 2016). Notes on the research overall: The study deep-sequenced TCR alpha and beta repertoires from monozygotic twins, unrelated adults of various ages and cord blood to test whether fetal clonotypes persist. To rule out contamination, replicate twin experiments were performed at different times with different library preparation protocols. Study-wide findings and limitations: Because the same donors could not be followed over many years, the conclusions relied on cross-sectional statistical analysis. Excess twin sharing in beta out-of-frame sequences was weaker because fewer shared sequences lowered the signal-to-noise ratio. Invariant T cells such as MAIT and iNKT could partly confound zero-insertion analyses, though diverse VJ usage argued against this for most clonotypes. Abundant cord blood beta clonotypes carried fewer insertions; young adult naive repertoires showed a weaker similar trend, while memory repertoires showed none. In monozygotic twins, out-of-frame TCR alpha sharing was systematically underestimated by recombination models, although the models agreed with sharing between unrelated individuals. Compared with coincidental sharing between unrelated individuals, out-of-frame TCR alpha sequences shared between twins showed an excess of sequences with low generation probability.

All donors were healthy Caucasians. Three unrelated non-twin adults were also sequenced: a male aged 18 to 29, a male aged 50 to 60 and a female aged 50 to 60. Miltenyi CD45RO+ enrichment and human naive T-cell isolation kits were used to isolate memory (CD45RO+) and naive T cells from PBMC. The receptor chain draws on TRBV28 and TRBJ2-7, with the D call perhaps TRBD1 or TRBD2, each one matching 5 bases. Sequenced: naive T cells sorted from blood. The sample's cell subset or site label, decoded: cells isolated with a human naive T-cell isolation kit. The receptor's source is a man aged 18 to 35 in good health. The sequenced DNA is TGTGCCAGCAGTTTCCGGGGCCCCCCCTACGAGCAGTACTTC. It specifies CASSFRGPPYEQYF. The full variable domain, with segments outside the CDR3 supplied by the reference TRBV28 and TRBJ2-7 proteins, appears as DVKVTQSSRYLVKRTGEKVFLECVQDMDHENMFWYRQDPGLGLRLIYFSYDVKMKEKGDIPEGYSVSREKKERFSLILESASTNQTSMYLCASSFRGPPYEQYFGPGTRLTVT.